This T cell receptor (beta chain) was sequenced in a study of T-cell memory formation after mild COVID-19. The V segment lost 2 bases and the J segment 6 bases; nucleotides outside the gene matches: 8. CDR1 and CDR2 from the germline V gene are SGHTA and FQGTGA. This CDR3 has 15 amino acids. This clonotype appeared many times. What it binds is not known. TCRalpha and TCRbeta libraries used 5'RACE with constant-segment primers and UMIs. TCRdb re-called the 5' RACE reads through MiXCR, storing one row per CDR3 protein. The sample contains 100,000 to 150,000 distinct CDR3 sequences, about 5.9% of which appear only once. Study-level findings and limits: For second-wave clones that peaked at day 37, SARS-CoV-2 specificity went unverified. Clones shrinking between day 15 and 85 showed a balanced CD4/CD8 split, and those that grew later tilted toward CD4+. A subset of responding clones appeared in pre-infection memory, suggesting cross-reactive memory joined.

The chain couples TRBV7-3 to TRBJ2-7; 9 positions agree with TRBD1. The TCR was taken from an adult woman who had mild COVID-19 (a few samples of this study predate the infection). Cell type and time point are not known. The sequenced material came from PBMCs or a T cell subset sorted from them (not recorded which). The CDR3: CASSLQGQGVSEQYF. CDR3 coding DNA: TGTGCCAGCAGCTTACAGGGACAGGGAGTCTCCGAGCAGTACTTC. The whole variable domain, filled in from reference TRBV7-3 and TRBJ2-7, reads GAGVSQTPSNKVTEKGKYVELRCDPISGHTALYWYRQSLGQGPEFLIYFQGTGAADDSGLPNDRFFAVRPEGSVSTLKIQRTERGDSAVYLCASSLQGQGVSEQYFGPGTRLTVT.